One and the same sample provided the 19 T cell receptor beta chains below, sequenced in a study of technical replicates of blood from several donors. Clones were read by immunoSEQ multiplex PCR, and TCRdb kept only the in-frame ones, dropping some. This sample carries around 72,000 clones, 75% to 95% of them seen once, and the ten largest clones take about 0.36%. Sequencing input: T cells isolated from PBMCs. These receptors all stem from a human donor in good health. Some clones in this sample may be carry-over from other donors' samples.

The rearrangement uses TRBV5-4 and TRBJ1-2; D may be TRBD1 (5 bases). Trimming took off 6 bases at V and 5 bases at J, with 17 bases between the two ends. Germline loops: CDR1 SGHNT, CDR2 YYREEE (reference sequence). The CDR3 totals 14 residues. The CDR3, as DNA: TGTGCCAGCACCGACAGCTCCCCGAAGTATGGCTACACCTTC. Its translation is CASTDSSPKYGYTF.

The V call is TRBV5-1, the J call TRBJ1-1, with a weak D call TRBD1 (6 bases). V gave up 4 bases and J gave up 3 bases, with 10 bases separating them. Looked up from germline, CDR1 is SGHRS and CDR2 is YFSETQ. The CDR3 has 13 residues. The CDR3 DNA reads as TGCGCCAGCAGCCCCCCAGGGGACACTGAAGCTTTCTTT. It translates to CASSPPGDTEAFF.

The chain recombines TRBV7-2 with TRBJ1-2; D remains ambiguous. This CDR3 is 15 amino acids long. The ends were cut back, 4 bases at V and 2 bases at J, with 14 bases in the middle. CDR1 is SGHTA, CDR2 FQGNSA, per germline. The CDR3 loop reads CASSYTWTGNYGYTF. The DNA for the CDR3 is TGTGCCAGCAGCTACACGTGGACGGGAAACTATGGCTACACCTTC.

This clone occurred a few times. This chain uses TRBV2 with TRBJ2-7, with 7 bases identical to TRBD2. Germline V lookup: CDR1 SNHLY, CDR2 FYNNEI. This CDR3 is built from 13 residues. V gave up 11 bases and J gave up 6 bases; unmatched junction bases: 13. CDR3 residues: CASRAGTYPEQYF. As DNA, the CDR3 is TGTGCCTCGAGAGCGGGAACCTACCCCGAGCAGTACTTC.

V gene TRBV4-1 combines with J gene TRBJ2-7; 8 bases fit TRBD1. The CDR3 spans 15 residues. Unmatched junction bases numbered 7, after V lost 4 bases and J lost 2 bases. Per the germline V gene, CDR1 is MGHRA and CDR2 is YSYEKL. Written as DNA, the CDR3 is TGCGCCAGCAGCCTCCCGCGACAGGGGACCTACGAGCAGTACTTC. Its protein is CASSLPRQGTYEQYF.

This CDR3 reads CSAPGLAGGLQVIGEQFF. CDR3 coding DNA: TGCAGCGCGCCGGGACTAGCGGGAGGGCTACAGGTTATTGGAGAGCAGTTCTTC. The chain couples TRBV29-1 to TRBJ2-1; TRBD2 matches at 16 bases. CDR1 is SQVTM and CDR2 is ANQGSEA in the germline V gene. V lost 7 bases, J lost 10 bases, and 19 bases stayed unmatched. The CDR3 has 18 amino acids.

V usage is TRBV18 and J usage is TRBJ2-7, with 8 bases identical to TRBD1. The CDR3 spans 12 residues. Germline CDR1 reads KGHSH; CDR2 reads LQKENI. Unmatched junction bases numbered 0, after V lost 3 bases and J lost 5 bases. CDR3 protein: CASSPDRDEQYF. The DNA for the CDR3 is TGTGCCAGCTCACCGGACAGGGACGAGCAGTACTTC. The full variable domain, in which reference TRBV18 and TRBJ2-7 provide the parts outside the CDR3, is NAGVMQNPRHLVRRRGQEARLRCSPMKGHSHVYWYRQLPEEGLKFMVYLQKENIIDESGMPKERFSAEFPKEGPSILRIQQVVRGDSAAYFCASSPDRDEQYFGPGTRLTVT.

The chain employs TRBV6-5 and TRBJ1-2; 7 bases map to TRBD1. J gave up 7 bases and V 2 bases, and 1 base lay outside the gene matches. Germline V lookup: CDR1 MNHEY, CDR2 SVGAGI. The CDR3 consists of 12 residues. In nucleotides, the CDR3 is TGTGCCAGCAGTTACGACAGGGCTGGCTACACCTTC. The encoded protein is CASSYDRAGYTF.

The rearrangement links TRBV5-1 to TRBJ2-3; D remains ambiguous. CDR1 and CDR2 from the germline V gene are SGHRS and YFSETQ. There are 16 residues in the CDR3. V was trimmed by 2 bases and J by 1 base, leaving 14 bases between them. The CDR3: CASSFPRASGTDTQYF. The DNA of the CDR3 is TGCGCCAGCAGCTTTCCTAGAGCCAGCGGCACAGATACGCAGTATTTT.

The V and J genes are TRBV5-1 and TRBJ2-3, with D maybe TRBD2 (6 bases). The CDR3 runs to 16 residues. Germline CDR1 reads SGHRS; CDR2 reads YFSETQ. V was shortened by 0 bases and J by 0 bases, with 11 bases between the two germline ends. The DNA for the CDR3 is TGCGCCAGCAGCTTGGAGACTAGACCTAGCACAGATACGCAGTATTTT. Amino acid sequence: CASSLETRPSTDTQYF.

The V gene is TRBV21-1, the J gene TRBJ2-3; the table's D call, TRBD2, has no DNA check behind it. TRBV21-1 is reported as a pseudogene. The CDR3 covers 15 residues. The CDR3 reads CASNTSGRRENTQYF. The CDR3 coding sequence is TGTGCCAGCAACACTAGCGGGAGGCGAGAAAATACGCAGTATTTT.

The rearrangement uses TRBV5-1 and TRBJ2-5; 8 nucleotides line up with TRBD2. Looked up from germline, CDR1 is SGHRS and CDR2 is YFSETQ. This CDR3 comprises 14 residues. V lost 6 bases, J lost 5 bases, and 9 bases stayed unmatched. DNA of the CDR3: TGCGCCAGCAACGGGGGGGCCTCGGGGGAGACCCAGTACTTC. It yields the protein CASNGGASGETQYF.

The chain combines TRBV9 with TRBJ1-1, with 7 bases lining up with TRBD1. Trimming at V came to 4 bases and at J to 1 base, leaving 10 bases not matched to a gene. This CDR3 has 16 amino acids. From germline, CDR1 is SGDLS and CDR2 YYNGEE. The CDR3 bases are TGTGCCAGCAGCTCCAAACGGACAGGAGGGAACACTGAAGCTTTCTTT. This codes for CASSSKRTGGNTEAFF.

V gene TRBV7-9 combines with J gene TRBJ1-3, with D tentatively TRBD1 (6 bases). Germline CDR1 SEHNR, CDR2 FQNEAQ (reference sequence). This CDR3 region has 16 residues. Trimming cost V 4 bases and J 4 bases, with 17 bases left between them. CDR3 in amino acids: CASSSLGDTAGNTIYF. The CDR3 nucleotides are TGTGCCAGCAGCTCCCTAGGGGACACAGCAGGAAACACCATATATTTT.

The rearrangement links TRBV28 to TRBJ2-1; 9 bases match TRBD1. V was pared by 6 bases and J by 8 bases, with 5 bases of the junction left unmatched. The CDR3 consists of 13 residues. CDR1 and CDR2 from the germline V gene are MDHEN and SYDVKM. CDR3 sequence reads: CASREQGADEQFF. As DNA, the CDR3 is TGTGCCAGCAGAGAACAGGGGGCTGATGAGCAGTTCTTC.

This chain uses TRBV29-1 with TRBJ2-7, with 7 bases identical to TRBD2. From germline, CDR1 is SQVTM and CDR2 ANQGSEA. The CDR3 has 15 amino acids. V lost 3 bases and J lost 4; bases outside the gene matches: 12. The CDR3 region is CSVDQEGAGMYEQYF. In DNA form, the CDR3 reads TGCAGCGTTGACCAAGAGGGAGCGGGGATGTACGAGCAGTACTTC.

CDR3 residues: CASSRKGTSDTDTQYF. CDR3 in DNA: TGTGCCAGCAGCCGAAAGGGGACTAGCGATACAGATACGCAGTATTTT. The chain links TRBV11-3 to TRBJ2-3, with 10 bases identical to TRBD2. Germline-derived CDR1 and CDR2 are SGHNT and YENEEA. The CDR3 consists of 16 residues. V shed 5 bases and J 3 bases; nucleotides not matched to a gene: 8.

The chain joins TRBV29-1 to TRBJ2-3; D call uncertain. Between the trimmed V and J ends, which lost 7 bases and 1 base, there was a span of 6 bases. Per the germline V gene, CDR1 is SQVTM and CDR2 is ANQGSEA. CDR3 length: 11 residues. The CDR3 sequence is CSAYRTDTQYF. The CDR3 nucleotides read TGCAGCGCTTATCGCACAGATACGCAGTATTTT.

The chain uses TRBV29-1 and TRBJ2-1; D possibly corresponds to TRBD2 (6 bases). CDR3 length equals 13 residues. V was clipped by 1 base and J by 7 bases, with 11 bases between them. CDR1 and CDR2 from the germline V gene are SQVTM and ANQGSEA. In DNA form, the CDR3 reads TGCAGCGTTGAAGGCGGGGAGCAAAATGAGCAGTTCTTC. This codes for CSVEGGEQNEQFF.